This T cell receptor (beta chain) was recorded in a study of tumor-infiltrating lymphocytes in primary liver carcinoma. Study-wide background: Participating patients were men and women between 30 and 69 years old.

Unsorted bulk tissue (about 19-33 mg) underwent RNA and DNA co-extraction. Chronic HBV infection was present in the patients, who were treatment-naive. Making TCR beta cDNA involved around 500 ng total RNA and a constant-region primer. For TCR beta, libraries were produced by three nested multiplex PCR rounds using slightly modified ARM-PCR. TRBV1-TRBV30 forward primers paired with a C-beta reverse primer drove the first two PCR rounds, around 9 cycles each. One entry per CDR3 protein, called by TCRdb with MiXCR from the multiplex PCR reads. The table lists around 81,000 distinct CDR3 sequences, 60% to 80% of them singletons. Notes on the study in general: Researchers found tumor-adjacent and tumor-blood pairs overlapped less than tumor region pairs.

For this clonotype: Antigen specificity is unknown. Being one base from a much bigger clone, this may be a read error.

Trimming removed 3 bases from V and 4 bases from J; junction bases left unmatched: 1. CDR1 GTSNPN and CDR2 SVGIG come from the germline V gene (reference sequence). The CDR3 totals 13 residues. The TCR sequence derives from a woman aged 60 to 75 with primary liver carcinoma and hepatitis B virus infection. V gene TRBV30 combines with J gene TRBJ2-2, with 8 bases lining up with TRBD1. Material: liver tumor tissue from sampling region 4. Subset here: tumor region T4, right-lateral pole. CDR3 loop: CAWRGQGTGELFF. CDR3 DNA: TGTGCCTGGAGAGGACAGGGCACCGGGGAGCTGTTTTTT.